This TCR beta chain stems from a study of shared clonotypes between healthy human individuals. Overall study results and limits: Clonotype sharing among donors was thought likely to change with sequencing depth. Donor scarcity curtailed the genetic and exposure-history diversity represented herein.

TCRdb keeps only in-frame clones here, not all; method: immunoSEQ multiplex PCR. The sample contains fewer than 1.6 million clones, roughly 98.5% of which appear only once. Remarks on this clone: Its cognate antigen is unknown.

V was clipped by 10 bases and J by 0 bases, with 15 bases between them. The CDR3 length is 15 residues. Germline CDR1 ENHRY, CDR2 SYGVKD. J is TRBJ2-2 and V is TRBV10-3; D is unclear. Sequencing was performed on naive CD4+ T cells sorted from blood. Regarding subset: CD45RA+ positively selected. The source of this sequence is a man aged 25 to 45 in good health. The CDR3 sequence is CATPKVSANTGELFF. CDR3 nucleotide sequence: TGTGCCACACCAAAGGTAAGCGCGAACACCGGGGAGCTGTTTTTT.